The TCR beta chain under discussion was sequenced for a study of vaccination and CD4 T cells after COVID-19. Study at large: The peptides that stimulated the cells were overlapping spike peptides from SARS-CoV-2, HCoV-NL63, HCoV-OC43 and HCoV-229E. No peptide, an HIV-1 Nef pool, or a CEFX pool was what each control culture received. Study-level findings and limits: The authors studied relatively few convalescent patients and analyzed no early post-infection timepoints.

Concerning this clonotype: Its antigen is currently unknown.

An Oncomine TCR Beta short-read assay was used to sequence the DNA from cultured CD4+ T cells. TCRdb analysed the PCR reads with MiXCR anew, one entry per CDR3 protein. The table has 15,000 or so distinct CDR3 sequences, under 85% seen once. Germline V gives CDR1 MNHEY, CDR2 SVGEGT. The CDR3 is made up of 16 amino acids. Deletions cut 6 bases from V and 0 bases from J, with 18 bases between. The treatment was: approximately nine-day PBMC culture with coronavirus spike peptide pools or control peptides (ViraFEST assay). The chain carries TRBV6-2 or TRBV6-3 and TRBJ2-7; tentative D call: TRBD1 (6 bases). The TCR sequence derives from a human donor who had recovered from COVID-19. The sequenced material came from CD4+ T cells from blood, cultured in vitro. CDR3 bases: TGTGCCAGCAGAGACGGACAGCAACCTTACTCCTACGAGCAGTACTTC. Translating gives CASRDGQQPYSYEQYF.